This T cell receptor beta chain was identified in a study of blood T cells in healthy people across ages. Overall study results and limits: Any conclusive comparison of naive versus antigen-experienced cells was prevented by using unsorted PBMCs. There were more naive CD4+ cells and higher diversity in long-lived donors than in aged donors. The CMV status of each donor remained undetermined, and this could have confounded shifts in expanded clonotypes.

This clonotype was seen only a few times. Its antigen is still unknown. Caucasian, healthy and from Russia, the donors were aged between 6 and 90. The germline CDR1 and CDR2 sequences are SGHRS and YFSETQ. The ends were cut back, 4 bases at V and 3 bases at J, with 16 bases in the middle. The length of the CDR3 is 15 residues. For the second PCR, which ran for about 6 to 11 cycles, a sample-barcoded 5' primer and a J-beta primer mix were used. TCRdb ran MiXCR on the 5' RACE reads and lists one entry per CDR3 protein. The table lists roughly 1.7 million distinct CDR3 sequences, roughly 30% of them singletons, with around 10% in the top ten.

The sequenced material came from blood. The J gene is TRBJ2-5, the V gene TRBV5-1; weak D call: TRBD2 (6 bases). The clonotype was recovered from a woman aged 30 to 39 in good health. The CDR3 nucleotides read TGCGCCAGCAGCGCCTACGGGACTGAGGAAGAGACCCAGTACTTC. Translated, it gives CASSAYGTEEETQYF.